The table lists the clone carrying this T cell receptor (beta chain) with a count of one. The CDR3 runs to 14 residues. Trimming at V came to 3 bases and at J to 8 bases, leaving 6 bases not matched to a gene. Germline V gives CDR1 SGHTA, CDR2 FQGTGA. This specimen belongs to a study of blood T cell repertoires in COVID-19. Across the study: From T cells, B-cell-depleted T cells, or PBMCs came the material, which was cDNA or gDNA.

Some clones are missing from TCRdb's copy, which holds only in-frame ones; the method was immunoSEQ multiplex PCR. Seen here are approximately 160,000 clones, 70% to 80% observed once, and the top ten hold around 8.1%. The TCR sequence derives from a man aged 60 to 69 with acute or convalescent COVID-19. Sequencing was performed on peripheral blood. The rearrangement uses TRBV7-3 and TRBJ2-1; 8 nucleotides line up with TRBD1. CDR3 in amino acids: CASSFTGGDDEQFF. Here the CDR3 DNA reads TGTGCCAGCAGCTTCACAGGGGGAGACGATGAGCAGTTCTTC.